The rows below give T cell receptor beta chains drawn from one sample of a study of cytomegalovirus exposure and HLA in healthy donors. This table comes from immunoSEQ multiplex PCR, and its TCRdb copy is limited to in-frame clones, with some not included. The profile shows about 94,000 clones, over 65% of them singletons. The sample consisted of PBMCs. The receptors here all came from a human donor in good health. CDR3s include the opening cysteine and the closing phenylalanine or tryptophan. A D gene is named only where the DNA matches it firmly. The size entry is marked missing in some rows and otherwise reads once, few, many or a size class.

j_gene: TRBJ2-5; v_gene: TRBV2; d_gene: TRBD2; abundance: -; CDR3nt: TGTGCCAGCAGTGAAGTCCCACTAGCGGGAGGGCCGTGGAACTTC; CDR3aa: CASSEVPLAGGPWNF
j_gene: TRBJ2-5; v_gene: TRBV5-1; d_gene: -; abundance: -; CDR3nt: TGCGCCAGCAGCCAAGCAGGCGCGCAAGAGACCCAGTACTTC; CDR3aa: CASSQAGAQETQYF
j_gene: TRBJ2-1; v_gene: TRBV2; d_gene: -; abundance: few; CDR3nt: TGTGCCAGCAGGAAGGACTTGACCCGTGAGCAGTTCTTC; CDR3aa: CASRKDLTREQFF
j_gene: TRBJ2-7; v_gene: TRBV28; d_gene: TRBD2; abundance: -; CDR3nt: TGTGCCAGCAGTTCGCCACTAGCGGGCGAGCAGTACTTC; CDR3aa: CASSSPLAGEQYF
j_gene: TRBJ1-3; v_gene: TRBV2; d_gene: -; abundance: once; CDR3nt: TGTGCCAGCAGTGACAGGGCTGGAAACACCATATATTTT; CDR3aa: CASSDRAGNTIYF
j_gene: TRBJ2-5; v_gene: TRBV28; d_gene: TRBD1; abundance: few; CDR3nt: TGTGCCAGCAGTTTCTTGTCAGGGGGCCGAGAGACCCAGTACTTC; CDR3aa: CASSFLSGGRETQYF
j_gene: TRBJ2-7; v_gene: TRBV30; d_gene: TRBD1; abundance: -; CDR3nt: TGTGCCTGGAGTCTCCGCAGGGGGCTTAGCTCCTACGAGCAGTACTTC; CDR3aa: CAWSLRRGLSSYEQYF
j_gene: TRBJ2-2; v_gene: TRBV10-2; d_gene: -; abundance: -; CDR3nt: TGCGCCAGCAGATCGCAGACGGGGCTGTTTTTT; CDR3aa: CASRSQTGLFF
j_gene: TRBJ2-2; v_gene: TRBV7-2; d_gene: TRBD2; abundance: -; CDR3nt: TGTGCCAGCAGCATCAGCGGGGGGGCCGGGGCCGGGGAGCTGTTTTTT; CDR3aa: CASSISGGAGAGELFF
j_gene: TRBJ2-7; v_gene: TRBV4-3; d_gene: TRBD2; abundance: few; CDR3nt: TGCGCCAGCAGCCAGACTAGCGGGAGGACCGAGCAGTACTTC; CDR3aa: CASSQTSGRTEQYF
j_gene: TRBJ1-1; v_gene: TRBV18; d_gene: -; abundance: -; CDR3nt: TGTGCCAGCTCCCTACAGGGTAGGAACACTGAAGCTTTCTTT; CDR3aa: CASSLQGRNTEAFF
j_gene: TRBJ1-2; v_gene: TRBV11-2; d_gene: -; abundance: -; CDR3nt: TGTGCCAGCAGCTTTAATCCGGCTAACTATGGCTACACCTTC; CDR3aa: CASSFNPANYGYTF
j_gene: TRBJ2-1; v_gene: TRBV5-1; d_gene: -; abundance: -; CDR3nt: TGCGCCAGCAGCTTGGATAGACTCGTCCTCAGCTCCTACAATGAGCAGTTCTTC; CDR3aa: CASSLDRLVLSSYNEQFF
j_gene: TRBJ1-1; v_gene: TRBV9; d_gene: TRBD1; abundance: -; CDR3nt: TGTGCCAGCAGCGGGCCGGGACAGGGACGCACTGAAGCTTTCTTT; CDR3aa: CASSGPGQGRTEAFF
j_gene: TRBJ1-2; v_gene: TRBV6-6; d_gene: -; abundance: -; CDR3nt: TGTGCCAGCAGTTTCGGAGCGGACTATGGCTACACCTTC; CDR3aa: CASSFGADYGYTF
j_gene: TRBJ1-5; v_gene: TRBV28; d_gene: TRBD1; abundance: -; CDR3nt: TGTGCCAGCAGACGGGACAGTAATCAGCCCCAGCATTTT; CDR3aa: CASRRDSNQPQHF
j_gene: TRBJ1-6; v_gene: TRBV30; d_gene: TRBD1; abundance: -; CDR3nt: TGTGCCTGGCACGTTCCGGGACAGGGGATCGCTAATTCACCCCTCCACTTT; CDR3aa: CAWHVPGQGIANSPLHF
j_gene: TRBJ2-5; v_gene: TRBV27; d_gene: TRBD1; abundance: -; CDR3nt: TGTGCCAGCAGTTTCGCAGGGGGCCGAGAGACCCAGTACTTC; CDR3aa: CASSFAGGRETQYF
j_gene: TRBJ2-1; v_gene: TRBV27; d_gene: TRBD2; abundance: -; CDR3nt: TGTGCCAGCAGTCAGCGGGGGCCTCCCCTTCAGTTCTTC; CDR3aa: CASSQRGPPLQFF
j_gene: TRBJ1-4; v_gene: TRBV6-1; d_gene: TRBD1; abundance: -; CDR3nt: TGTGCCAGCAGTGCGACAGGGAAAGGGGAAAAACTGTTTTTT; CDR3aa: CASSATGKGEKLFF
j_gene: TRBJ1-1; v_gene: TRBV11-2; d_gene: TRBD1; abundance: few; CDR3nt: TGTGCCAGCAGCTTGTACAGGGGAACGAACACTGAAGCTTTCTTT; CDR3aa: CASSLYRGTNTEAFF
j_gene: TRBJ2-7; v_gene: TRBV15; d_gene: TRBD2; abundance: -; CDR3nt: TGTGCCACCAGCAATAGCGGGAGCTACGAGCAGTACTTC; CDR3aa: CATSNSGSYEQYF
j_gene: TRBJ1-5; v_gene: TRBV28; d_gene: TRBD1; abundance: -; CDR3nt: TGTGCCAGCAGGCCGACAGGGGTCTCGGGTCAGCCCCAGCATTTT; CDR3aa: CASRPTGVSGQPQHF
j_gene: TRBJ2-3; v_gene: TRBV28; d_gene: -; abundance: -; CDR3nt: TGTGCCAGCAGGGCAGCCCCCGGGACTGGCACAGATACGCAGTATTTT; CDR3aa: CASRAAPGTGTDTQYF
j_gene: TRBJ2-7; v_gene: TRBV27; d_gene: TRBD2; abundance: -; CDR3nt: TGTGCCAGCAGTGAGCGACTAGCGGGGGTTTACGAGCAGTACTTC; CDR3aa: CASSERLAGVYEQYF
j_gene: TRBJ2-5; v_gene: TRBV12-2; d_gene: -; abundance: -; CDR3nt: TGTGCAAGTCGCTCCAAGCAACTAGCGGGATTTGAAGAGACCCAGTACTTC; CDR3aa: CASRSKQLAGFEETQYF
j_gene: TRBJ1-5; v_gene: TRBV19; d_gene: -; abundance: -; CDR3nt: TGTGCCAGCTGGTCGGGGGTTCAGCCCCAGCATTTT; CDR3aa: CASWSGVQPQHF
j_gene: TRBJ1-3; v_gene: TRBV7-8; d_gene: TRBD1; abundance: -; CDR3nt: TGTGCCAGCAGCTCTAAGACAGGGGGGTCTGGAAACACCATATATTTT; CDR3aa: CASSSKTGGSGNTIYF
j_gene: TRBJ2-7; v_gene: TRBV27; d_gene: -; abundance: -; CDR3nt: TGTGCCAGCAGTTTAGCGCTAGCGACTTGGGTGAACGAGCAGTACTTC; CDR3aa: CASSLALATWVNEQYF
j_gene: TRBJ1-1; v_gene: TRBV6-5; d_gene: -; abundance: -; CDR3nt: TGTGCCAGCAGTTACGAGTCGAACACTGAAGCTTTCTTT; CDR3aa: CASSYESNTEAFF
j_gene: TRBJ2-2; v_gene: TRBV4-3; d_gene: TRBD2; abundance: -; CDR3nt: TGCGCCAGGACCCTTAGCGGGGTTAACACCGGGGAGCTGTTTTTT; CDR3aa: CARTLSGVNTGELFF
j_gene: TRBJ1-1; v_gene: TRBV19; d_gene: TRBD1; abundance: -; CDR3nt: TGTGCCAGTAGGGCAGGGGGCTCGAACACTGAAGCTTTCTTT; CDR3aa: CASRAGGSNTEAFF
j_gene: TRBJ2-2; v_gene: TRBV19; d_gene: -; abundance: -; CDR3nt: TGTGCCAGTAGATCAGGGGAGCTGTTTTTT; CDR3aa: CASRSGELFF
j_gene: TRBJ2-3; v_gene: TRBV27; d_gene: -; abundance: -; CDR3nt: TGTGCCAGCAGTCCAAGCACAGATACGCAGTATTTT; CDR3aa: CASSPSTDTQYF
j_gene: TRBJ2-7; v_gene: TRBV6-6; d_gene: TRBD2; abundance: -; CDR3nt: TGTGCCAGCAGTTACTCGGGGGAGGGCCGATTCGAGCAGTACTTC; CDR3aa: CASSYSGEGRFEQYF
j_gene: TRBJ2-4; v_gene: TRBV18; d_gene: TRBD2; abundance: -; CDR3nt: TGTGCCAGCTCACCACCGGGACTACCATTAGCTCGAAACATTCAGTACTTC; CDR3aa: CASSPPGLPLARNIQYF
j_gene: TRBJ1-5; v_gene: TRBV5-8; d_gene: TRBD1; abundance: -; CDR3nt: TGTGCCAGCAGCTTCGGGACAGAGTTGCGCAATCAGCCCCAGCATTTT; CDR3aa: CASSFGTELRNQPQHF
j_gene: TRBJ1-2; v_gene: TRBV30; d_gene: -; abundance: -; CDR3nt: TGTGCCTGGACCTCACTTTATGGCTACACCTTC; CDR3aa: CAWTSLYGYTF
j_gene: TRBJ1-2; v_gene: TRBV6-5; d_gene: TRBD1; abundance: -; CDR3nt: TGTGCCAGCAGACCCGACAGGGGAAGGTATGGCTACACCTTC; CDR3aa: CASRPDRGRYGYTF
j_gene: TRBJ2-5; v_gene: TRBV7-9; d_gene: -; abundance: -; CDR3nt: TGTGCCAGCAGCTTAACCCCCCCCGGTCAAGAGACCCAGTACTTC; CDR3aa: CASSLTPPGQETQYF
j_gene: TRBJ2-2; v_gene: TRBV7-9; d_gene: -; abundance: -; CDR3nt: TGTGCCAGCAGCTCCCAGGGCTTTCGGCCCACCGGGGAGCTGTTTTTT; CDR3aa: CASSSQGFRPTGELFF
j_gene: TRBJ1-1; v_gene: TRBV4-3; d_gene: TRBD1; abundance: few; CDR3nt: TGCGCCAGCAGCCAAGGACAGGGCGACACTGAAGCTTTCTTT; CDR3aa: CASSQGQGDTEAFF
j_gene: TRBJ2-3; v_gene: TRBV5-6; d_gene: -; abundance: -; CDR3nt: TGTGCCAGCAGCTTGGGGCAGTCATCTAGCACAGATACGCAGTATTTT; CDR3aa: CASSLGQSSSTDTQYF
j_gene: TRBJ1-4; v_gene: TRBV5-4; d_gene: -; abundance: -; CDR3nt: TGTGCCAGCGCCCGCGGGGGGACGGGCCTTGAAAAACTGTTTTTT; CDR3aa: CASARGGTGLEKLFF
j_gene: TRBJ2-3; v_gene: TRBV5-1; d_gene: TRBD2; abundance: -; CDR3nt: TGCGCCAGCAGCTTGGGACTAGCGGGGATTAGCACAGATACGCAGTATTTT; CDR3aa: CASSLGLAGISTDTQYF
j_gene: TRBJ2-3; v_gene: TRBV7-3; d_gene: -; abundance: once; CDR3nt: TGTGCCAGCAGCTTTGGGGGGGCGGGAACAGATACGCAGTATTTT; CDR3aa: CASSFGGAGTDTQYF
j_gene: TRBJ1-1; v_gene: TRBV18; d_gene: TRBD1; abundance: -; CDR3nt: TGTGCCAGCTCACTTGGGACAGGGGACGGTGAAGCTTTCTTT; CDR3aa: CASSLGTGDGEAFF
j_gene: TRBJ2-1; v_gene: TRBV7-2; d_gene: TRBD1; abundance: -; CDR3nt: TGTGCCAGCAGCCTGGGACAGTACAATGAGCAGTTCTTC; CDR3aa: CASSLGQYNEQFF
j_gene: TRBJ2-1; v_gene: TRBV14; d_gene: -; abundance: -; CDR3nt: TGTGCCAGCAGCCAATTTCGGACCTTTTTAGGGGATGAGCAGTTCTTC; CDR3aa: CASSQFRTFLGDEQFF
j_gene: TRBJ1-5; v_gene: TRBV4-2; d_gene: -; abundance: -; CDR3nt: TGTGCCAGCAGCCAAACGGGGGTTGGGCAGCCCCAGCATTTT; CDR3aa: CASSQTGVGQPQHF
j_gene: TRBJ2-7; v_gene: TRBV9; d_gene: TRBD1; abundance: -; CDR3nt: TGTGCCAGCAGCCCATACCCCGGACAGGGTAGGGCCGAGCAGTACTTC; CDR3aa: CASSPYPGQGRAEQYF
j_gene: TRBJ2-1; v_gene: TRBV7-9; d_gene: TRBD2; abundance: few; CDR3nt: TGTGCCAGCAGCTTAAACGGGAGGACCTACAATGAGCAGTTCTTC; CDR3aa: CASSLNGRTYNEQFF
j_gene: TRBJ2-2; v_gene: TRBV9; d_gene: -; abundance: -; CDR3nt: TGTGCCAGCAGCGTATTTCACGGGAAGGGGGAGCTGTTTTTT; CDR3aa: CASSVFHGKGELFF
j_gene: TRBJ2-1; v_gene: TRBV7-6; d_gene: TRBD2; abundance: -; CDR3nt: TGTGCCAGCGGGCTAGCGGGGAACAATGAGCAGTTCTTC; CDR3aa: CASGLAGNNEQFF